The entry that follows covers one T cell receptor beta chain sequence. Its binding antigen is unknown. Within one base of it there is no much larger clone, and no base qualities were kept. The sample originates from a study of radiotherapy plus CTLA-4 blockade in lung cancer listed by TCRdb under 2018. In the study overall: Objective responses were observed in 18% of enrolled patients, and disease control was achieved in around 30%.

The study at large found these results: The strongest predictors of response were reported to be early dynamic shifts in blood T cell clones along with a rise in serum interferon-beta following radiation. After treatment with radiotherapy and ipilimumab, TCR clones that originated in tumors expanded in peripheral blood.

The study tested focal radiation therapy combined with CTLA-4 blockade (ipilimumab) in patients with chemo-refractory metastatic non-small-cell lung cancer. Library preparation employed the immunoSEQ multiplex PCR assay. In TCRdb, the immuneACCESS table is reduced to in-frame sequences with V and J assigned. These tables do not hold every clone; where another copy was compared, an unresolved V gene accounts for under half, and the others remain unexplained. The sample table lists more than 100,000 clones, 75% to 90% of them with a count of one. The ten largest make up 6.9% of the sample. From the cysteine through the phenylalanine, the CDR3 covers 16 amino acids. Just the 48-base CDR3 DNA is kept, in frame starting at base 1. From a lookup of the germline V gene (reference sequence), CDR1 and CDR2 are MNHEY and SMNVEV. Relative to germline, V is 6 bases shorter and J is 9 bases shorter, with 24 bases between their ends.

This sequence originates from a human donor with non-small cell lung cancer that progressed on radiotherapy plus ipilimumab. The specimen comprised peripheral blood, sampled from a patient treated with radiotherapy plus ipilimumab. Rearrangement joined TRBV27 to TRBJ2-1; the D segment could be TRBD1, given 6 matching bases. For the CDR3, the sequence is CASRRGWVLRQSEQFF. DNA sequence: TGTGCCAGCAGAAGGGGGTGGGTTTTGCGACAATCTGAGCAGTTCTTC.